A single sample gave rise to the 20 T cell receptor beta chains below, sequenced in a study of cytomegalovirus exposure and HLA in healthy donors. The PCR employed 60 Vbeta primers together with 13 Jbeta primers. Profiled with immunoSEQ multiplex PCR; TCRdb holds only in-frame clones, not every one. The repertoire includes 120,000 to 150,000 clones, about 72% of them detected once, and approximately 2% sits in the top ten. The material sequenced was PBMCs. Receptor source: a middle-aged man in good health and CMV-seronegative.

This clone was detected once. V and J are TRBV6-6 and TRBJ1-5; no firm D call. The CDR3 extends over 13 amino acids. Germline values: CDR1 MNHNY, CDR2 SVGAGI (reference sequence). Trimming pared 8 bases from V and 0 bases from J, leaving 8 bases between. CDR3 residues: CASGRDSNQPQHF. The CDR3 coding sequence is TGTGCCAGCGGACGGGATAGCAATCAGCCCCAGCATTTT.

The table lists this clone with a count of one. The rearrangement joins TRBV10-3 to TRBJ2-7; TRBD2 agrees at 10 bases. Per germline, CDR1 ENHRY and CDR2 SYGVKD. The CDR3 totals 14 residues. V was pared by 6 bases and J by 3 bases, with 5 bases of the junction left unmatched. CDR3 DNA sequence: TGTGCCATCAGCGGGACTAGCGATAGCTACGAGCAGTACTTC. Its protein product is CAISGTSDSYEQYF.

This clone was observed a handful of times. This rearrangement joins TRBV5-1 to TRBJ2-5; the D gene is possibly TRBD1 (7 bases). V was trimmed by 1 base and J by 3 bases, leaving 13 bases between them. Germline V gene lookup returns CDR1 SGHRS and CDR2 YFSETQ. This CDR3 spans 15 amino acids. The CDR3 DNA reads as TGCGCCAGCAGCTTGCGCGGGACAGATAAAGAGACCCAGTACTTC. Residues: CASSLRGTDKETQYF.

The V gene is TRBV28, the J gene TRBJ2-7; maybe TRBD1 (6 bases). CDR3 length: 14 amino acids. Germline assignment: CDR1 MDHEN and CDR2 SYDVKM. V lost 1 base to trimming and J lost 4 bases, with 11 bases between them. CDR3 region: CASSLFPGTYEQYF. CDR3 nucleotide sequence: TGTGCCAGCAGTTTATTCCCAGGGACATACGAGCAGTACTTC.

The rearrangement joins TRBV5-4 to TRBJ2-7, with TRBD2 matching 8 bases. The CDR3 sequence is 16 residues long. Germline V CDR1 and CDR2: SGHNT, YYREEE (reference sequence). V shed 6 bases and J 1 base; nucleotides not matched to a gene: 12. CDR3 protein: CASTKKVTGGSYEQYF. The DNA of the CDR3 is TGTGCCAGCACCAAGAAGGTAACGGGGGGGTCCTACGAGCAGTACTTC.

This chain links TRBV21-1 with TRBJ2-3; TRBD2, the D gene given by the table, was not confirmed from the DNA. TRBV21-1 is flagged as a pseudogene. This CDR3 has 15 amino acids. Here the CDR3 DNA reads TGTGCCAGCAGCAAAGGGCGGGGGGGATGGGATACGCAGTATTTT. This sequence encodes CASSKGRGGWDTQYF.

In DNA form, the CDR3 reads TGTGCCAGCAGCTTAGACAGTGACTATGGCTACACCTTC. Amino acid sequence: CASSLDSDYGYTF. V gene TRBV7-9 combines with J gene TRBJ1-2; unclear D gene. This CDR3 has 13 amino acids. Per germline, CDR1 SEHNR and CDR2 FQNEAQ (reference sequence). Trimming pared 1 base from V and 3 bases from J, leaving 6 bases between.

V and J are TRBV9 and TRBJ2-7, with D tentatively TRBD2 (7 bases). The CDR3 is 15 residues long. CDR1 SGDLS and CDR2 YYNGEE come from the germline V gene. The V end was cut by 4 bases, the J end by 0 bases, with 14 bases between. CDR3 in amino acids: CASSPGGGGSYEQYF. CDR3 nucleotides: TGTGCCAGCAGCCCGGGAGGAGGGGGCTCCTACGAGCAGTACTTC.

This clone was recorded only once. CDR3 region: CASSLEQVSYEQYF. CDR3 DNA: TGCGCCAGCAGCTTGGAACAGGTTTCCTACGAGCAGTACTTC. The rearrangement joins TRBV5-1 to TRBJ2-7, with D perhaps matching TRBD1 (5 bases). CDR3 length: 14 amino acids. Germline assignment: CDR1 SGHRS and CDR2 YFSETQ. V lost 0 bases to trimming and J lost 1 base, with 8 bases between them.

The V gene is TRBV5-1, the J gene TRBJ1-1, with 7 bases identical to TRBD1. This CDR3 is 15 amino acids long. V lost 4 bases to trimming and J lost 7 bases; unmatched junction nucleotides: 13. Germline V CDR1 and CDR2: SGHRS, YFSETQ. This chain's CDR3 is CASSAAKGGTVEAFF. The CDR3 DNA reads TGCGCCAGCAGCGCGGCTAAAGGGGGGACAGTTGAAGCTTTCTTT.

This clone occurred a few times. This chain connects TRBV7-9 to TRBJ2-1, with 11 nucleotides matching TRBD2. From germline, CDR1 is SEHNR and CDR2 FQNEAQ (reference sequence). This CDR3 region has 17 residues. Trimming removed 4 bases from V and 8 bases from J; junction bases left unmatched: 13. CDR3 region: CASSSAHTSGSFDEQFF. CDR3 coding DNA: TGTGCCAGCAGCTCCGCACATACTAGCGGGAGTTTCGATGAGCAGTTCTTC.

The rearrangement uses TRBV5-1 and TRBJ2-2; D gene ambiguous. This CDR3 is built from 14 residues. V shed 8 bases and J shed 4 bases, with 15 bases lying between them. Per the germline V gene, CDR1 is SGHRS and CDR2 is YFSETQ. The CDR3 loop reads CASDSGVGTGELFF. The DNA for the CDR3 is TGCGCCAGTGATAGTGGAGTAGGCACCGGGGAGCTGTTTTTT.

This chain uses TRBV2 with TRBJ2-7, with D perhaps TRBD1 (6 bases). This CDR3 has 13 amino acids. CDR1 is SNHLY, CDR2 FYNNEI, per germline. Trimming removed 2 bases at V and 4 bases at J, with 9 bases between. The CDR3 DNA reads as TGTGCCAGCAGTGAAACAGGACAGTACGAGCAGTACTTC. This translates into CASSETGQYEQYF.

This chain links TRBV28 with TRBJ2-5; 12 bases match TRBD2. With V trimmed by 2 bases and J by 5 bases, 9 bases remained unmatched. The V gene's germline CDR1 is MDHEN and CDR2 SYDVKM. This CDR3 contains 17 residues. The chain's CDR3 is CASSLGLAGGVGETQYF. In DNA form, the CDR3 reads TGTGCCAGCAGTTTAGGGCTAGCGGGAGGGGTAGGGGAGACCCAGTACTTC.

The rearrangement uses TRBV2 and TRBJ1-1; D not certain. Germline V CDR1 and CDR2: SNHLY, FYNNEI. Trimming took off 5 bases at V and 11 bases at J, with 9 bases between the two ends. The CDR3 loop spans 10 amino acids. The CDR3 loop reads CASSRGGAFF. The CDR3, as DNA: TGTGCCAGCAGTCGCGGAGGGGCTTTCTTT.

The rearrangement joins TRBV18 to TRBJ2-1; D is uncertain. V was trimmed by 3 bases and J by 1 base, leaving 13 bases between them. This CDR3 spans 16 amino acids. Germline V gene sequence: CDR1 KGHSH, CDR2 LQKENI. CDR3 protein: CASSPFSKLSYNEQFF. DNA for the CDR3: TGTGCCAGCTCACCTTTCTCTAAGTTGTCCTACAATGAGCAGTTCTTC. The complete variable domain, with remaining parts taken from reference TRBV18 and TRBJ2-1, reads NAGVMQNPRHLVRRRGQEARLRCSPMKGHSHVYWYRQLPEEGLKFMVYLQKENIIDESGMPKERFSAEFPKEGPSILRIQQVVRGDSAAYFCASSPFSKLSYNEQFFGPGTRLTVL.

The chain uses TRBV29-1 and TRBJ2-7; 8 nucleotides agree with TRBD1. V trimming: 7 bases; J trimming: 5 bases; junction bases outside the gene matches: 10. CDR1 and CDR2 from the germline V gene are SQVTM and ANQGSEA. The CDR3 has 13 amino acids. The DNA for the CDR3 is TGCAGCGGTGGACAGGGCCCAGGAAACGAGCAGTACTTC. It is translated as CSGGQGPGNEQYF.

CDR3 region: CASSPTGLWPDTQYF. The CDR3 DNA sequence: TGTGCCAGCAGCCCCACAGGGTTATGGCCAGATACGCAGTATTTT. V usage is TRBV28 and J usage is TRBJ2-3; tentatively, D is TRBD1 (6 bases). Germline V gene sequence: CDR1 MDHEN, CDR2 SYDVKM. V was pared by 6 bases and J by 4 bases, with 17 bases between. This CDR3 is 15 amino acids long.

CDR3 region: CASSLARGSYNEQFF. The DNA for the CDR3 is TGTGCCAGCAGCTTAGCTCGAGGTTCCTACAATGAGCAGTTCTTC. J is TRBJ2-1 and V is TRBV7-6; D is ambiguous. Germline V gives CDR1 SGHVS, CDR2 FNYEAQ. Trimming cost V 0 bases and J 1 base, with 7 bases left between them. The CDR3 consists of 15 residues.

The V gene is TRBV2, the J gene TRBJ2-1; 7 bases are shared with TRBD2. The J segment lost 5 bases and the V segment lost 5 bases, leaving 9 bases of the junction unmatched. CDR1 SNHLY and CDR2 FYNNEI come from the germline V gene. The CDR3 length is 15 residues. The CDR3 region is CASSYLRTRNNEQFF. In nucleotides, the CDR3 is TGTGCCAGCAGTTACCTCCGGACTAGAAACAATGAGCAGTTCTTC. Drawing the rest from reference TRBV2 and TRBJ2-1, the complete variable domain is EPEVTQTPSHQVTQMGQEVILRCVPISNHLYFYWYRQILGQKVEFLVSFYNNEISEKSEIFDDQFSVERPDGSNFTLKIRSTKLEDSAMYFCASSYLRTRNNEQFFGPGTRLTVL.